A selection of T cell receptor beta chains follows, all from one sample in a study of T-cell memory formation after mild COVID-19. One entry per CDR3 protein, called by TCRdb with MiXCR from the 5' RACE reads. Among hundreds of thousands of distinct CDR3 sequences listed, approximately 21% were seen once. Sequenced material: PBMCs or a T cell subset sorted from them (not recorded which). These receptors were obtained from an adult woman who had mild COVID-19 (a few samples of this study predate the infection). Cell type and time point are not known. Both conserved end residues are part of each CDR3. Where a row states a size, it is once, few, many or the class of an expanded clone; other rows omit it.

few	TRBV29-1	TRBJ2-5	12	CSVGWGPETQYF
NA	TRBV6-1	TRBJ2-7	17	CASSRASGRAVSYEQYF
NA	TRBV7-9	TRBJ2-3	16	CASSPPSGESTDTQYF
NA	TRBV19	TRBJ2-7	13	CASSILGSAEQYF
few	TRBV29-1	TRBJ2-1	14	CSVESGTLFNEQFF
NA	TRBV2	TRBJ1-1	15	CASRERWNLDTEAFF
NA	TRBV7-9	TRBJ1-1	14	CASSLPSTSTEAFF
once	TRBV4-1	TRBJ1-1	13	CASSQEGAKSAFF
NA	TRBV12-3/TRBV12-4	TRBJ1-3	14	CASSFTTAGNTIYF
NA	TRBV6-2/TRBV6-3	TRBJ2-2	15	CASRPGTGGSGELFF
NA	TRBV4-2	TRBJ2-3	17	CASSQDPRDISTDTQYF
many	TRBV5-6	TRBJ1-2	19	CASSLPPGQGARILYGYTF
NA	TRBV7-2	TRBJ2-5	13	CASSIGERETQYF
NA	TRBV4-2	TRBJ2-3	18	CASSLGAWTSGSTDTQYF
NA	TRBV7-9	TRBJ2-4	16	CASRPPSGRGKNIQYF
few	TRBV5-6	TRBJ2-1	13	CAPSASSYNEQFF
few	TRBV12-3/TRBV12-4	TRBJ2-1	13	CASSKWTDNEQFF
many	TRBV5-1	TRBJ2-1	15	CASSPPEGGPNEQFF
NA	TRBV20-1	TRBJ2-1	14	CSARSPSGANEQFF
few	TRBV18	TRBJ1-5	13	CASSEGGIQPQHF
few	TRBV12-3/TRBV12-4	TRBJ2-7	13	CASRRAGSYEQYF
few	TRBV20-1	TRBJ1-5	14	CSARGQGSNQPQHF
NA	TRBV5-1	TRBJ2-7	16	CASSSRSGAESYEQYF
NA	TRBV20-1	TRBJ2-2	16	CSAPRTGGADTGELFF
many	TRBV29-1	TRBJ2-1	15	CSVEGGLAGYNEQFF
few	TRBV5-1	TRBJ2-7	13	CASSLEVNYEQYF
many	TRBV7-6	TRBJ1-5	13	CASSRDINQPQHF
NA	TRBV9	TRBJ2-1	17	CASSPSGLPGPYNEQFF
NA	TRBV7-2	TRBJ1-1	14	CASSLGGVSTEAFF